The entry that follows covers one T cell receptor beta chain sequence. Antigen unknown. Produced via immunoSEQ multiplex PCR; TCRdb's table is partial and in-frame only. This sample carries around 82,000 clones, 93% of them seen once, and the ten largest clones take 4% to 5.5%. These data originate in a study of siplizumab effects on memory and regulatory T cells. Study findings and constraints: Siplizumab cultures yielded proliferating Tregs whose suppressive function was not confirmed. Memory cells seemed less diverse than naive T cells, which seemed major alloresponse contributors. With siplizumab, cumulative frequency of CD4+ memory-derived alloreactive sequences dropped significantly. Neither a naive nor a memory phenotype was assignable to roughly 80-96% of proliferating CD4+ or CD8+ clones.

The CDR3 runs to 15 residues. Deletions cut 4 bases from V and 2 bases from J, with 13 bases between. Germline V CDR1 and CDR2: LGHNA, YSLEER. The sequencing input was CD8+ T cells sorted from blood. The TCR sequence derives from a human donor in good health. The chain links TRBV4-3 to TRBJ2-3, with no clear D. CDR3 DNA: TGCGCCAGCAGCCGAAGCCAGTCGGTCACAGATACGCAGTATTTT. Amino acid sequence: CASSRSQSVTDTQYF.